The present TCR beta chain was sequenced within a study of cytomegalovirus exposure and HLA in healthy donors. Sequencing was performed with immunoSEQ multiplex PCR; in TCRdb, only in-frame clones are kept and a portion is missing. The sample consists of around 160,000 clones, roughly nine tenths of them appearing once. Germline-derived CDR1 and CDR2 are MNHNY and SVGAGI (reference sequence). Trimming took off 6 bases at V and 5 bases at J, with 17 bases between the two ends. This CDR3 has 14 amino acids. Study-level points and caveats: Most TCRs appeared rarely, but some public TCRs recurred in many donors.

In the case of this clone: No antigen is known for it.

Sequencing was done on a sample of PBMCs. This receptor was obtained from a woman between 18 and 30 years old in good health and CMV-seropositive. This chain joins TRBV6-6 and TRBJ2-7; the D gene is possibly TRBD1 (5 bases). CDR3 in amino acids: CASSQQSGFHEQYF. CDR3 bases: TGTGCCAGCAGCCAACAATCAGGGTTCCACGAGCAGTACTTC.